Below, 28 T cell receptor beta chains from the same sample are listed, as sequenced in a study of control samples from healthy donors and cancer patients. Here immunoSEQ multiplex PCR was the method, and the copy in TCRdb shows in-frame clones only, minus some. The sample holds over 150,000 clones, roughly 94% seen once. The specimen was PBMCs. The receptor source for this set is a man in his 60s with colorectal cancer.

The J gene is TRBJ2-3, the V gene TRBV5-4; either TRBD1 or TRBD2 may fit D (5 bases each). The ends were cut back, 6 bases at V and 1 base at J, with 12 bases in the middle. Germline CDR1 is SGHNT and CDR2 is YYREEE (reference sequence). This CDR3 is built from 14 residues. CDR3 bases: TGTGCCAGCACCGGGGCGCCGGGCACAGATACGCAGTATTTT. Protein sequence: CASTGAPGTDTQYF.

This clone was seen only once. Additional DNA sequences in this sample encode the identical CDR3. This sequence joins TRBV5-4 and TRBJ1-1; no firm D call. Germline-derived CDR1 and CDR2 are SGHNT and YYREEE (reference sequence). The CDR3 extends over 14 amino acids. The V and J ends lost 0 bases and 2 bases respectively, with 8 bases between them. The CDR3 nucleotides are TGTGCCAGCAGCTTGGGGGCAGGAAACACTGAAGCTTTCTTT. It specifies CASSLGAGNTEAFF.

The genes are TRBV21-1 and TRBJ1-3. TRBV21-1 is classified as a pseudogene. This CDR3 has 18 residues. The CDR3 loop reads CASSSGSLTQESGNTIYF. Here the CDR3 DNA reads TGTGCCAGCAGCTCGGGATCTTTGACCCAAGAATCTGGAAACACCATATATTTT.

The CDR3 DNA reads as TGTGCCAGCAGTCGCGGGATCAGGAACGAGCAGTACTTC. This codes for CASSRGIRNEQYF. The chain carries TRBV25-1 and TRBJ2-7, with D perhaps matching TRBD2 (6 bases). This CDR3 region has 13 residues. V dropped 5 bases and J dropped 5 bases, with 13 bases sitting between them. Germline CDR1 and CDR2: MGHDK and SYGVNS.

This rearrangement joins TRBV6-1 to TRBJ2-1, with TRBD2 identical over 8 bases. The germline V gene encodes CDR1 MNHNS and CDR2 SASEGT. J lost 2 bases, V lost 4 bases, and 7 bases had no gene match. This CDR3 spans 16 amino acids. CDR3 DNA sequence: TGTGCCAGCAGTGGGCGCGGGGGGAACCCCTACAATGAGCAGTTCTTC. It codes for CASSGRGGNPYNEQFF.

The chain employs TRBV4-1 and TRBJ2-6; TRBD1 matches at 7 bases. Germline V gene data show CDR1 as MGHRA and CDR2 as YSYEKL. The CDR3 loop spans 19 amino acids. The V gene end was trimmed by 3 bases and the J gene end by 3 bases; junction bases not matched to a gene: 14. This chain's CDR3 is CASSHLRWVTGYGANVLTF. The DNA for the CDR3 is TGCGCCAGCAGCCATCTTCGTTGGGTGACAGGGTATGGGGCCAACGTCCTGACTTTC.

The CDR3 loop is CASSLYPTEQYF. The CDR3, as DNA: TGCGCCAGCAGCTTATACCCCACCGAGCAGTACTTC. The chain has TRBV5-1 and TRBJ2-7, with D uncertain. The CDR3 is 12 amino acids. The V end lost 2 bases, the J end lost 6 bases, and 9 bases lay between the germline ends. Germline assignment: CDR1 SGHRS and CDR2 YFSETQ.

The DNA for the CDR3 is TGTGCCAGCAGCTCCCGCGGGGTTGAGGAGACCCAGTACTTC. This sequence encodes CASSSRGVEETQYF. The gene calls are TRBV7-9 and TRBJ2-5; D might be TRBD2 (6 bases). The germline V gene encodes CDR1 SEHNR and CDR2 FQNEAQ (reference sequence). This CDR3 comprises 14 residues. Between the trimmed V and J ends, which lost 4 bases and 5 bases, there was a span of 14 bases.

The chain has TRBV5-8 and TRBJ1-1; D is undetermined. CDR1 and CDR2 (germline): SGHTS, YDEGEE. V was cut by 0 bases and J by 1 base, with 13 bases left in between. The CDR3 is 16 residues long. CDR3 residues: CASSLAITQTNTEAFF. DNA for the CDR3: TGTGCCAGCAGCTTGGCAATCACCCAAACGAACACTGAAGCTTTCTTT.

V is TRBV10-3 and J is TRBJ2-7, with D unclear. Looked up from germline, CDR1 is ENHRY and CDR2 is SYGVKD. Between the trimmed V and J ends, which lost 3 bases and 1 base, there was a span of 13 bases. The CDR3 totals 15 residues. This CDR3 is CAISEGLAGSYEQYF. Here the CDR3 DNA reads TGTGCCATCAGTGAAGGGTTGGCAGGTTCCTACGAGCAGTACTTC.

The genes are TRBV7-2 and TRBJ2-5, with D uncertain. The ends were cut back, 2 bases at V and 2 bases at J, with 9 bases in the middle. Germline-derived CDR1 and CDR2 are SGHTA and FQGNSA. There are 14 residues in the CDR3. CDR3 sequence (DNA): TGTGCCAGCAGCTTAAGGTTCACTCAAGAGACCCAGTACTTC. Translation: CASSLRFTQETQYF. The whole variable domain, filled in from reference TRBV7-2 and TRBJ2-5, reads GAGVSQSPSNKVTEKGKDVELRCDPISGHTALYWYRQSLGQGLEFLIYFQGNSAPDKSGLPSDRFSAERTGGSVSTLTIQRTQQEDSAVYLCASSLRFTQETQYFGPGTRLLVL.

CDR3 DNA sequence: TGTGCCAGCAGCAGGGGCAACGGGCGACAAGAGACCCAGTACTTC. It encodes CASSRGNGRQETQYF. The gene calls are TRBV7-9 and TRBJ2-5; D possibly corresponds to TRBD1 (5 bases). The CDR3 is 15 residues long. Germline V gives CDR1 SEHNR, CDR2 FQNEAQ (reference sequence). The ends were cut back, 5 bases at V and 2 bases at J, with 15 bases in the middle.

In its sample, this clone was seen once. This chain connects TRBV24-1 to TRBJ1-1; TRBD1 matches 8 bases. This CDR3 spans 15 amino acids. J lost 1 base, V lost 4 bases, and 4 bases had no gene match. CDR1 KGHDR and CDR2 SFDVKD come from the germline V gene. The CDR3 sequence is CATSDPGTGNTEAFF. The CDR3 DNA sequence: TGTGCCACCAGTGACCCCGGGACAGGGAACACTGAAGCTTTCTTT.

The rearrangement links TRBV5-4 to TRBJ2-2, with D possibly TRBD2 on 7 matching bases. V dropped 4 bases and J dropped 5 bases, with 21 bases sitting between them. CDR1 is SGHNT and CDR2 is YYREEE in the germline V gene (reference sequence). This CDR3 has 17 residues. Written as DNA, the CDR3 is TGTGCCAGCAGCCCTCCCAACCGCGGGGGCCAAACCGGGGAGCTGTTTTTT. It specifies CASSPPNRGGQTGELFF.

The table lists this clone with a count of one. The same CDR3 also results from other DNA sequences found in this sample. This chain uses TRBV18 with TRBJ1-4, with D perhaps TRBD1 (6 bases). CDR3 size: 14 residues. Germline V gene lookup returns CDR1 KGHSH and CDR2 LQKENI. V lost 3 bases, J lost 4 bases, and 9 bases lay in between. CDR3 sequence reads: CASSPRQDNEKLFF. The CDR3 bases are TGTGCCAGCTCACCGAGACAGGATAATGAAAAACTGTTTTTT.

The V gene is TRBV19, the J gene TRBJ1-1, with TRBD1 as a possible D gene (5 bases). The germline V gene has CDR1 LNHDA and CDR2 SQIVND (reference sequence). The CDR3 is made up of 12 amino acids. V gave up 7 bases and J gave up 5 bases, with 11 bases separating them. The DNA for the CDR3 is TGTGCCAGTACCATTGGGGGTACTGAAGCTTTCTTT. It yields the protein CASTIGGTEAFF.

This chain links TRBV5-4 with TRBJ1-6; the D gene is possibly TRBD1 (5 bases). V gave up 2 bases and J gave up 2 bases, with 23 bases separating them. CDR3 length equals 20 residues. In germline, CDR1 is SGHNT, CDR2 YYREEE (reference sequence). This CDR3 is CASSLDPWALEGTYNSPLHF. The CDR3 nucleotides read TGTGCCAGCAGCTTAGACCCCTGGGCCCTGGAGGGGACCTATAATTCACCCCTCCACTTT.

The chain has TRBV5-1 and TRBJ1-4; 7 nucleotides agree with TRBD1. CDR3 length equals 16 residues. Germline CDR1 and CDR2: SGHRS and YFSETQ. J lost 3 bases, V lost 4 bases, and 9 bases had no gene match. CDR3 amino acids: CASSLQGPGSNEKLFF. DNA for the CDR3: TGCGCCAGCAGCCTACAGGGGCCAGGGTCTAATGAAAAACTGTTTTTT. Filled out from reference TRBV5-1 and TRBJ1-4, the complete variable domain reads KAGVTQTPRYLIKTRGQQVTLSCSPISGHRSVSWYQQTPGQGLQFLFEYFSETQRNKGNFPGRFSGRQFSNSRSEMNVSTLELGDSALYLCASSLQGPGSNEKLFFGSGTQLSVL.

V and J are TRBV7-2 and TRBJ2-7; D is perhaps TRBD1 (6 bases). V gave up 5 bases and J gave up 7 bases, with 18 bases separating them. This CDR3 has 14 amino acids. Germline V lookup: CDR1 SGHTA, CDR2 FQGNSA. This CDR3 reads CASSAQWGPGEQYF. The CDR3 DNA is TGTGCCAGCAGCGCCCAGTGGGGGCCGGGGGAGCAGTACTTC.

The CDR3 DNA sequence: TGTGCCAGTAGTGGGACAGGGGGTGGCTACACCTTC. Protein sequence: CASSGTGGGYTF. The V gene is TRBV19, the J gene TRBJ1-2, with TRBD1 identical over 11 bases. The V segment lost 5 bases and the J segment 7 bases; nucleotides outside the gene matches: 0. Looked up from germline, CDR1 is LNHDA and CDR2 is SQIVND (reference sequence). The CDR3 loop spans 12 amino acids.

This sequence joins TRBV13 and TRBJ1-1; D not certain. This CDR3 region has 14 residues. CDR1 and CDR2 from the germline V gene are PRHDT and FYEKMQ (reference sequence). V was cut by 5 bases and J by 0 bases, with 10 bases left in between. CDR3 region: CASSKDILNTEAFF. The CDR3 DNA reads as TGTGCCAGCAGCAAAGACATTCTGAACACTGAAGCTTTCTTT.

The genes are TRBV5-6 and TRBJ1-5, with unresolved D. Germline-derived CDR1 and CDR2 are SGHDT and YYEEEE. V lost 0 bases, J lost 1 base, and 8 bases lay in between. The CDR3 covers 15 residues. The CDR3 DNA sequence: TGTGCCAGCAGCTTGGCCGAGTTAAGCAATCAGCCCCAGCATTTT. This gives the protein CASSLAELSNQPQHF.

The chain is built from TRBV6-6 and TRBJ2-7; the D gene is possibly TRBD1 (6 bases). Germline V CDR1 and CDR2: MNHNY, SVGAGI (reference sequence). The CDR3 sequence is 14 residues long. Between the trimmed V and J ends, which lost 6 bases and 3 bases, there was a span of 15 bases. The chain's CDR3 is CASRPGTQVYEQYF. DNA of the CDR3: TGTGCCAGCAGGCCCGGGACACAAGTCTACGAGCAGTACTTC.

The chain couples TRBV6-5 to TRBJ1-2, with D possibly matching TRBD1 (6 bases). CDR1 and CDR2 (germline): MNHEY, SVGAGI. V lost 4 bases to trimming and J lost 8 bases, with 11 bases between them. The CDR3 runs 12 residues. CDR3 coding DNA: TGTGCCAGCAGTTCCACAGGGAAAGGCTACACCTTC. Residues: CASSSTGKGYTF.

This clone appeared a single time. The CDR3 sequence: CASSSGQGPYGYTF. CDR3 DNA: TGTGCCAGCAGTTCCGGACAGGGACCTTATGGCTACACCTTC. J is TRBJ1-2 and V is TRBV6-5; TRBD1 matches at 8 bases. CDR1 MNHEY and CDR2 SVGAGI come from the germline V gene. V shed 4 bases and J 5 bases; nucleotides not matched to a gene: 6. The CDR3 totals 14 residues.

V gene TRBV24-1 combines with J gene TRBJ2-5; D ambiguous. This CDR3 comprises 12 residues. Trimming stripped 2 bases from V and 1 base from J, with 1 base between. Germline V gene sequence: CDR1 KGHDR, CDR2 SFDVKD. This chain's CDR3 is CATSDSQETQYF. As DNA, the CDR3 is TGTGCCACCAGTGATTCCCAAGAGACCCAGTACTTC.

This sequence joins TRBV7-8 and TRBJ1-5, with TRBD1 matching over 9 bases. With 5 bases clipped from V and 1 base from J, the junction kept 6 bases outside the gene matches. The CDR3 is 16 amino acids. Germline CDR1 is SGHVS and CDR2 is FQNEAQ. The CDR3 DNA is TGTGCCAGCAGCCAGCGGGGGACAGGGAGCAATCAGCCCCAGCATTTT. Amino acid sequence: CASSQRGTGSNQPQHF. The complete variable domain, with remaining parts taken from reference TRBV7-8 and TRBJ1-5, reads GAGVSQSPRYKVAKRGQDVALRCDPISGHVSLFWYQQALGQGPEFLTYFQNEAQLDKSGLPSDRFFAERPEGSVSTLKIQRTQQEDSAVYLCASSQRGTGSNQPQHFGDGTRLSIL.

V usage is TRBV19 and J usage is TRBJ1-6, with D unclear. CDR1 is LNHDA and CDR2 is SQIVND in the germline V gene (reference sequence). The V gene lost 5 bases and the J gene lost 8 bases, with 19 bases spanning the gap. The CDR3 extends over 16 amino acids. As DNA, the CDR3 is TGTGCCAGTAGTCCCCCGTGGGAGGAGAGTTATTCACCCCTCCACTTT. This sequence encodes CASSPPWEESYSPLHF. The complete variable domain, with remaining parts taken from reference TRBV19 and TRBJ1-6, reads DGGITQSPKYLFRKEGQNVTLSCEQNLNHDAMYWYRQDPGQGLRLIYYSQIVNDFQKGDIAEGYSVSREKKESFPLTVTSAQKNPTAFYLCASSPPWEESYSPLHFGNGTRLTVT.